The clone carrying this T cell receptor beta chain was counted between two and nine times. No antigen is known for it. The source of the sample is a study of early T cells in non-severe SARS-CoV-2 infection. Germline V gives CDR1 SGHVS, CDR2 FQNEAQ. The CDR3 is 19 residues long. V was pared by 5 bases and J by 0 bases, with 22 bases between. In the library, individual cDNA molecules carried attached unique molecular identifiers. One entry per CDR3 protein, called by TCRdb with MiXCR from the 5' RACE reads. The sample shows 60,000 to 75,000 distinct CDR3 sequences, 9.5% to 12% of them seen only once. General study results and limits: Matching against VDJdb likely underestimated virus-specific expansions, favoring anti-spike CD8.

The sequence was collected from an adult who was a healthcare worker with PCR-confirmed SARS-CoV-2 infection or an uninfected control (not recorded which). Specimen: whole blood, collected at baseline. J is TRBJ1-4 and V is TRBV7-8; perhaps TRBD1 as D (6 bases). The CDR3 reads CASSPSPRTAASTNEKLFF. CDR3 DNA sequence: TGTGCCAGCAGCCCTTCCCCCCGGACAGCCGCTTCAACTAATGAAAAACTGTTTTTT.